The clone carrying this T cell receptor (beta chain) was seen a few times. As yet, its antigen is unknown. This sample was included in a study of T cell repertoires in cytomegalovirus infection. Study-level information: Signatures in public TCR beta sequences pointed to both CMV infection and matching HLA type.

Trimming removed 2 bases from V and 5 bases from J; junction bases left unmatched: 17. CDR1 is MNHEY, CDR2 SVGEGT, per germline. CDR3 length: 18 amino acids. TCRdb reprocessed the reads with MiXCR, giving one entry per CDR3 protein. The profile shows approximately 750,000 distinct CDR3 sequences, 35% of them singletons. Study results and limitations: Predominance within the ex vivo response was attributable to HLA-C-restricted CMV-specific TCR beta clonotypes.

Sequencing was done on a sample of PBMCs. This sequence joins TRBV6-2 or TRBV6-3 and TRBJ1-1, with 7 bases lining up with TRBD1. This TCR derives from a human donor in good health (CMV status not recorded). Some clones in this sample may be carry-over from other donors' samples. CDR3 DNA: TGTGCCAGCAGTTACCTATCTTCGGGAGACAGGGAAGGGACTGAAGCTTTCTTT. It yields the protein CASSYLSSGDREGTEAFF.